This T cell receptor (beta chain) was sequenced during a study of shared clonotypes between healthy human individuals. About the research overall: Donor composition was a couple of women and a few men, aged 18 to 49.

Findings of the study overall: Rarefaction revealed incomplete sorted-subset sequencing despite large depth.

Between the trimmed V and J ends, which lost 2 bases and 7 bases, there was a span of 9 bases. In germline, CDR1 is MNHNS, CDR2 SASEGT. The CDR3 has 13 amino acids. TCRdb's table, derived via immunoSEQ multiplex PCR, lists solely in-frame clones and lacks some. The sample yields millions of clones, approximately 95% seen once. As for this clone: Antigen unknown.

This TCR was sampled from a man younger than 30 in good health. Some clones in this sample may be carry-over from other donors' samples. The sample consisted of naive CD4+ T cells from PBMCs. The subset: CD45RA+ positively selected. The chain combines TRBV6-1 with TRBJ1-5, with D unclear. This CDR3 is CASSENLPQPQHF. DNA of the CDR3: TGTGCCAGCAGTGAAAACTTACCGCAGCCCCAGCATTTT.